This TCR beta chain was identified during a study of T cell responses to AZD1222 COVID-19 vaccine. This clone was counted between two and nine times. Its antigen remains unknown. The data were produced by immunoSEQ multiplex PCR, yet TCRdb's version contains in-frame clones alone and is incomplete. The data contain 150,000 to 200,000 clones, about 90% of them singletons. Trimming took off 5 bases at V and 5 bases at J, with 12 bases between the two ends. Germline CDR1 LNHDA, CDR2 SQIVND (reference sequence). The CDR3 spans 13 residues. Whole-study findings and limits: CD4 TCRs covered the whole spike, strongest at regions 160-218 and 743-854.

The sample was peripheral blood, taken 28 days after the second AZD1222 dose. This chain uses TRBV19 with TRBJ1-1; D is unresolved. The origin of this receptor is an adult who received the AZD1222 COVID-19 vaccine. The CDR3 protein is CASSPVEGTEAFF. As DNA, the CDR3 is TGTGCCAGTAGTCCCGTCGAAGGTACTGAAGCTTTCTTT.